This entry features one T cell receptor beta chain sequence. A few counts support this clonotype. What this receptor recognizes is not known. Nothing much larger sits one base from this clone, and base qualities are not available. The sample originates from a study of identical twins (dated by TCRdb to about 2016). General notes on the study: The study deep-sequenced TCR alpha and beta repertoires from monozygotic twins, unrelated adults of various ages and cord blood to test whether fetal clonotypes persist. To rule out contamination, replicate twin experiments were performed at different times with different library preparation protocols.

Library preparation used 5' RACE. Data came from an Illumina HiSeq 2000. A universal primer binding site was added through template switching, and the final cDNA carried a unique molecular identifier so that TCR cDNA molecules could be counted accurately. Specific primers in the conserved constant-segment region were used to synthesize first-strand cDNA for the TCR alpha and beta chains. Each cDNA library was double barcoded, with a SMART-Mk sample barcode plus Illumina barcodes, to control for contamination. Two successive PCR steps introduced TruSeq adapter sequences along with Illumina sample barcodes. The TCR alpha and beta cDNA libraries were sequenced on the Illumina HiSeq platform using custom primers. The study's processing was this. MiGEC was used to process raw reads and extract unique molecular identifiers, and MiXCR was used to find CDR3 positions. For each individual, recombination models were inferred using an EM algorithm with the repgenHMM and IGoR tools. The analysis of shared clonotypes was done with the tcR package in R, with sharing normalized by the product of cloneset sizes. To study raw recombination free of thymic and clonal selection effects, out-of-frame nonproductive sequences were analyzed. In-frame beta chains were kept once TCRdb had trimmed the public reads at Q25 with fastp and called clones with MiXCR. Every CDR3 protein is listed once, alongside the most common genes and DNA of its rows. The V and J calls here are based on TCRdb, not the publication. The sample table shows around 220,000 distinct CDR3 sequences, and roughly an eighth are seen once. The ten largest clones take up around 8.9% of the sample.

Only healthy Caucasian donors were included. Miltenyi CD45RO+ enrichment and human naive T-cell isolation kits were used to isolate memory (CD45RO+) and naive T cells from PBMC. General findings and caveats noted by the study authors: In monozygotic twins, out-of-frame TCR alpha sharing was systematically underestimated by recombination models, although the models agreed with sharing between unrelated individuals. Because the same donors could not be followed over many years, the conclusions depended on cross-sectional statistical analysis. Fewer insertions were carried by abundant cord blood beta clonotypes; a weaker similar trend was observed in young adult naive repertoires, while no such trend was observed in memory repertoires. Compared with coincidental sharing between unrelated individuals, out-of-frame TCR alpha sequences shared between twins had an excess of sequences with low generation probability. Zero-insertion analyses could be partly confounded by invariant T cells such as MAIT and iNKT, although diverse VJ usage argued against such confounding for most clonotypes. The excess sharing between twins in beta out-of-frame sequences was weaker because fewer shared sequences reduced the signal-to-noise ratio.

Material: memory (CD45RO+) T cells sorted from blood. According to the study, the label for this sample's cell subset or site signals: CD45RO+ enriched T cells. The clonotype was recovered from a young woman in good health.

The nucleotides are TGCAGTGCTATAAACTGGGCTAGCGGGGAAGAGACCCAGTACTTC. Its translation is CSAINWASGEETQYF. The sequence joins TRBV20-1 to TRBJ2-5; 9 middle bases align to TRBD2. Its CDR3 holds 15 amino acids, cysteine through phenylalanine. Only the CDR3 portion is preserved as DNA: 45 bases, with reading frame beginning at the first base. For this chain, trimming is 4 bases at the V end and 3 bases at the J end, and the number of junction bases without a gene match is 9. In the germline V gene (reference sequence), CDR1 corresponds to DFQATT and CDR2 to SNEGSKA.